What follows are 24 T cell receptor beta chains derived from one specimen sequenced in a study of cytomegalovirus exposure and HLA in healthy donors. Vbeta (60) and Jbeta (13) primers were used in the PCR. Only in-frame clones appear in the TCRdb table, and some are missing; sequencing was by immunoSEQ multiplex PCR. The sample lists about 140,000 clones; 60% to 80% were seen once. The sample was PBMCs. The receptors shown here come from a male donor in good health and CMV-seronegative.

The CDR3 nucleotides read TGTGCCAGCAGCACCCCTAGCCGCGCTTCGAAGCAGTTCTTC. It yields the protein CASSTPSRASKQFF. J is TRBJ2-1 and V is TRBV11-2; tentatively, D is TRBD2 (5 bases). The germline V gene has CDR1 SGHAT and CDR2 FQNNGV. Trimming removed 5 bases from V and 11 bases from J, with 19 bases in between. The CDR3 covers 14 residues.

In DNA form, the CDR3 reads TGTGCCAGCAGCTGGACAGTTGAGAGGGAGACCCAGTACTTC. Translation gives CASSWTVERETQYF. The V gene is TRBV5-4, the J gene TRBJ2-5; TRBD1 is a possible D gene (6 bases). The V and J ends lost 3 bases and 5 bases respectively, with 14 bases between them. The CDR3 is 14 residues long. In germline, CDR1 is SGHNT, CDR2 YYREEE (reference sequence).

The gene calls are TRBV4-3 and TRBJ1-5, with D tentatively TRBD1 (5 bases). Germline-derived CDR1 and CDR2 are LGHNA and YSLEER. The CDR3 contains 14 residues. The V end was cut by 5 bases, the J end by 5 bases, with 13 bases between. The CDR3 sequence is CASSEGARYQPQHF. DNA for the CDR3: TGCGCCAGCAGCGAAGGGGCAAGGTATCAGCCCCAGCATTTT.

The chain has TRBV7-2 and TRBJ2-7, with 11 nucleotides matching TRBD2. The V gene end was trimmed by 0 bases and the J gene end by 5 bases; junction bases not matched to a gene: 9. In germline, CDR1 is SGHTA, CDR2 FQGNSA. The CDR3 runs to 17 residues. The CDR3 sequence: CASSLASSGGFGNEQYF. The CDR3 region has the DNA TGTGCCAGCAGCTTAGCGTCTAGCGGGGGGTTCGGAAACGAGCAGTACTTC. Looking up the rest from reference TRBV7-2 and TRBJ2-7 gives the full variable domain: GAGVSQSPSNKVTEKGKDVELRCDPISGHTALYWYRQSLGQGLEFLIYFQGNSAPDKSGLPSDRFSAERTGGSVSTLTIQRTQQEDSAVYLCASSLASSGGFGNEQYFGPGTRLTVT.

This clone occurred a few times. The genes are TRBV7-3 and TRBJ1-5; TRBD1 might be the D (5 bases). Trimming took off 8 bases at V and 5 bases at J, with 19 bases between the two ends. Germline CDR1 reads SGHTA; CDR2 reads FQGTGA. CDR3 length: 15 residues. The CDR3 protein is CASPDRAGSDQPQHF. The CDR3 DNA sequence: TGTGCCAGCCCGGATCGGGCAGGGTCCGATCAGCCCCAGCATTTT.

This sequence joins TRBV18 and TRBJ1-5; D may be TRBD1 (5 bases). The CDR3 has 16 amino acids. CDR1 and CDR2 from the germline V gene are KGHSH and LQKENI. Trimming shortened V by 5 bases and J by 4 bases, and 18 bases separated the two germline ends. This CDR3 reads CASSAIGGAKNQPQHF. The CDR3 DNA sequence: TGTGCCAGCTCAGCCATTGGAGGGGCTAAAAATCAGCCCCAGCATTTT.

This clone was counted once. CDR3 in DNA: TGTGCCAGCAGCTCCGAAAGCGGCGACTCCTACGAGCAGTACTTC. It translates to CASSSESGDSYEQYF. The chain combines TRBV7-8 with TRBJ2-7; maybe TRBD2 (5 bases). The germline CDR1 and CDR2 sequences are SGHVS and FQNEAQ. Deletions cut 4 bases from V and 0 bases from J, with 13 bases between. CDR3 length: 15 amino acids.

The CDR3 loop reads CAISVAGSNQPQHF. Written as DNA, the CDR3 is TGTGCCATCAGTGTTGCGGGTAGCAATCAGCCCCAGCATTTT. The V gene is TRBV10-3, the J gene TRBJ1-5; D ambiguous. CDR3 size: 14 residues. The V end lost 4 bases, the J end lost 0 bases, and 7 bases lay between the germline ends. Per germline, CDR1 ENHRY and CDR2 SYGVKD.

The chain couples TRBV6-1 to TRBJ2-3; 7 bases are shared with TRBD2. The J segment lost 6 bases and the V segment lost 1 base, leaving 19 bases of the junction unmatched. From germline, CDR1 is MNHNS and CDR2 SASEGT. The CDR3 loop spans 19 amino acids. The CDR3 loop reads CASSEVRRDYFLFMDTQYF. CDR3 DNA sequence: TGTGCCAGCAGTGAAGTAAGGAGGGACTACTTCCTTTTTATGGATACGCAGTATTTT.

The table lists this clone with a count of one. V usage is TRBV12-5 and J usage is TRBJ2-3; 9 bases align to TRBD1. Germline V lookup: CDR1 LGHNT, CDR2 FRNRAP. V trimming: 0 bases; J trimming: 4 bases; junction bases outside the gene matches: 5. This CDR3 is 16 amino acids long. The CDR3 region has the DNA TGTGCTAGTGGTTTGGTGGGACAGGGATTTGCAGATACGCAGTATTTT. Protein product: CASGLVGQGFADTQYF.

The chain employs TRBV7-6 and TRBJ1-4, with D uncertain. Trimming took 4 bases from V and 0 from J, leaving 12 bases between them. The CDR3 length is 16 residues. Germline V gene lookup returns CDR1 SGHVS and CDR2 FNYEAQ. Here the CDR3 reads CASSSRQATTNEKLFF. For the CDR3, the DNA is TGTGCCAGCAGCTCTCGCCAGGCGACAACTAATGAAAAACTGTTTTTT.

This chain uses TRBV10-2 with TRBJ1-1; the match to TRBD1 covers 7 bases. Trimming cost V 2 bases and J 4 bases; bases outside gene matches: 7. CDR1 is WSHSY and CDR2 is SAAADI in the germline V gene. There are 15 residues in the CDR3. The CDR3 loop reads CASSEIDRVGTEAFF. The CDR3 DNA reads as TGCGCCAGCAGTGAGATTGACAGGGTGGGCACTGAAGCTTTCTTT.

The chain couples TRBV7-2 to TRBJ2-1; D possibly corresponds to TRBD2 (7 bases). CDR3 length: 13 residues. Germline V lookup: CDR1 SGHTA, CDR2 FQGNSA. V was pared by 3 bases and J by 7 bases, with 10 bases between. The CDR3 loop reads CASSFRGANEQFF. The CDR3 DNA reads as TGTGCCAGCAGCTTCCGGGGGGCAAATGAGCAGTTCTTC. Variable domain in full (rest from reference TRBV7-2 and TRBJ2-1): GAGVSQSPSNKVTEKGKDVELRCDPISGHTALYWYRQSLGQGLEFLIYFQGNSAPDKSGLPSDRFSAERTGGSVSTLTIQRTQQEDSAVYLCASSFRGANEQFFGPGTRLTVL.

The gene calls are TRBV5-1 and TRBJ2-2; unclear D gene. Germline assignment: CDR1 SGHRS and CDR2 YFSETQ. Trimming shortened V by 1 base and J by 6 bases, and 7 bases separated the two germline ends. This CDR3 comprises 13 residues. CDR3 DNA sequence: TGCGCCAGCAGCTTGTCAGAGGCCGGGGAGCTGTTTTTT. Translating it yields CASSLSEAGELFF.

The J gene is TRBJ2-3, the V gene TRBV5-1; no clear D. V dropped 3 bases and J dropped 1 base, with 15 bases sitting between them. Germline CDR1 reads SGHRS; CDR2 reads YFSETQ. CDR3 length: 16 amino acids. CDR3 DNA: TGCGCCAGCAGCTACTACTCGTCTCGCGGCACAGATACGCAGTATTTT. Translated, it gives CASSYYSSRGTDTQYF.

The rearrangement links TRBV6-5 to TRBJ2-7, with TRBD1 matching 7 bases. V was clipped by 2 bases and J by 1 base; unmatched bases: 5. The CDR3 extends over 15 amino acids. Germline CDR1 is MNHEY and CDR2 is SVGAGI. The CDR3, as DNA: TGTGCCAGCAGTTACGACAGGGAAGGGTCCTACGAGCAGTACTTC. Translated, it gives CASSYDREGSYEQYF.

The genes are TRBV5-1 and TRBJ1-6, with a weak D call TRBD1 (6 bases). This CDR3 is built from 14 residues. V shed 4 bases and J shed 10 bases, with 15 bases lying between them. CDR1 is SGHRS and CDR2 is YFSETQ in the germline V gene. CDR3 protein: CASSLDSGESPLHF. CDR3 sequence (DNA): TGCGCCAGCAGCCTGGACAGTGGGGAGTCACCCCTCCACTTT.

The V call is TRBV6-1, the J call TRBJ1-1, with 10 bases identical to TRBD1. CDR1 and CDR2 from the germline V gene are MNHNS and SASEGT. The CDR3 runs to 15 residues. V lost 1 base, J lost 7 bases, and 6 bases stayed unmatched. CDR3 sequence (DNA): TGTGCCAGCAGTGAAGGGACAGGGGGGTTAGGTGAAGCTTTCTTT. Amino acids: CASSEGTGGLGEAFF.

This chain's CDR3 is CATSRTSGGADTQYF. In DNA, the CDR3 is TGTGCCACCAGCAGGACTAGCGGGGGGGCGGATACGCAGTATTTT. V usage is TRBV15 and J usage is TRBJ2-3, with 14 positions matching TRBD2. The germline V gene has CDR1 LNHNV and CDR2 YYDKDF (reference sequence). CDR3 length equals 15 residues. Trimming removed 3 bases from V and 6 bases from J; junction bases left unmatched: 2.

The J gene is TRBJ1-5, the V gene TRBV6-1; maybe TRBD1 (5 bases). The CDR3 loop spans 14 amino acids. Trimming removed 0 bases from V and 8 bases from J, with 11 bases in between. Germline CDR1 MNHNS, CDR2 SASEGT. CDR3 sequence reads: CASSEAGGWEPQHF. The CDR3 coding sequence is TGTGCCAGCAGTGAAGCCGGGGGATGGGAGCCCCAGCATTTT.

This clone has just one count. The CDR3 nucleotides read TGTGCCAGCAGTGAAGCTGGGAGGGGTGAAAAACTGTTTTTT. Its translation is CASSEAGRGEKLFF. The chain recombines TRBV6-1 with TRBJ1-4, with TRBD1 as a possible D gene (5 bases). Germline loops: CDR1 MNHNS, CDR2 SASEGT. V lost 0 bases and J lost 7, with 9 bases in between. The CDR3 has 14 residues.

The gene calls are TRBV7-2 and TRBJ2-3, with 8 nucleotides matching TRBD2. V lost 2 bases, J lost 2 bases, and 3 bases stayed unmatched. Germline V gene lookup returns CDR1 SGHTA and CDR2 FQGNSA. The CDR3 loop spans 15 amino acids. The CDR3 protein is CASSLKAGATDTQYF. The CDR3 DNA sequence: TGTGCCAGCAGCTTAAAAGCGGGGGCCACAGATACGCAGTATTTT.

The J gene is TRBJ2-7, the V gene TRBV2; a possible D gene is TRBD1 (5 bases). Trimming cost V 3 bases and J 3 bases, with 6 bases left between them. Germline V lookup: CDR1 SNHLY, CDR2 FYNNEI. The length of the CDR3 is 12 residues. The CDR3 bases are TGTGCCAGCAGTGAGACAGACTACGAGCAGTACTTC. It encodes CASSETDYEQYF.

With respect to this clone: A junction boundary mismatches the germline segment, possibly from a read error. The chain has TRBV5-4 and TRBJ1-2; perhaps TRBD1 as D (6 bases). Per the germline V gene, CDR1 is SGHNT and CDR2 is YYREEE (reference sequence). CDR3 length: 15 residues. The DNA for the CDR3 is TGTGCCAGCAGCTTGGACTACAGGGAAAGCTATAGCTACACCTTC. Translated: CASSLDYRESYSYTF.